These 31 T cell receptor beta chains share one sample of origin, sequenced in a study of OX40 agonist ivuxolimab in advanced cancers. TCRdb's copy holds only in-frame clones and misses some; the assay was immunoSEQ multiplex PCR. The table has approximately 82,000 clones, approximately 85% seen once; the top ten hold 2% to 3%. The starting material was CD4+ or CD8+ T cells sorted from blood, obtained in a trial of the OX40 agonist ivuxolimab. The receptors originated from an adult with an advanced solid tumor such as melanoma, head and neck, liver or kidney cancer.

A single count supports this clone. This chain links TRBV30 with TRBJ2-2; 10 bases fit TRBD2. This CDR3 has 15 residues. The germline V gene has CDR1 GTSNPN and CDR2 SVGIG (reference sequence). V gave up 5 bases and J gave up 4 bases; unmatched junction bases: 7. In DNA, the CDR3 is TGTGCCTGGGGTACGACTAGCGGGTTCACCGGGGAGCTGTTTTTT. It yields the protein CAWGTTSGFTGELFF.

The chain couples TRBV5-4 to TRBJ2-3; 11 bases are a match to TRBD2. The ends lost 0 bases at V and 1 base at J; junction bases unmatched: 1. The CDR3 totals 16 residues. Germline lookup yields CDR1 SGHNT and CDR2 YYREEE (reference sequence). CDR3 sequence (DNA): TGTGCCAGCAGCTTGGAGGGACTAGCGGGCACAGATACGCAGTATTTT. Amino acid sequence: CASSLEGLAGTDTQYF.

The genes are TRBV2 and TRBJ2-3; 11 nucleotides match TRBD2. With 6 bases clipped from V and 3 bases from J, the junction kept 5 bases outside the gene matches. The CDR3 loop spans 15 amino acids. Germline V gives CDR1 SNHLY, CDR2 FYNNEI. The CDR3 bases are TGTGCCAGCAGGGTAGCGGGGGGGGCAACAGATACGCAGTATTTT. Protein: CASRVAGGATDTQYF.

CDR3 sequence: CASSPQFEGSKLFF. CDR3 in DNA: TGTGCCAGCAGTCCCCAATTTGAGGGTTCTAAACTGTTTTTT. The rearrangement joins TRBV28 to TRBJ1-4; D is unclear. This CDR3 is 14 amino acids long. V lost 5 bases to trimming and J lost 11 bases, with 18 bases between them. Germline V gene lookup returns CDR1 MDHEN and CDR2 SYDVKM.

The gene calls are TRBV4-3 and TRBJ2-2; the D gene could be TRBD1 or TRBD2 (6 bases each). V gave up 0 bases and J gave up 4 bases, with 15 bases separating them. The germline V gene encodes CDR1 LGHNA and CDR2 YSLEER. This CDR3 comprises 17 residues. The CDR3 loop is CASSQDFRGLGTGELFF. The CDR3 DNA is TGCGCCAGCAGCCAAGATTTTCGGGGGCTGGGCACCGGGGAGCTGTTTTTT.

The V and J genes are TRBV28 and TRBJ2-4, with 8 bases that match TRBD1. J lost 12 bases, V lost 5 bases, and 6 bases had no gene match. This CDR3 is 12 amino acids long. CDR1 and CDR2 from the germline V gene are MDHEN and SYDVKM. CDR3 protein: CASSPNRGAQYF. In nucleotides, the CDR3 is TGTGCCAGCAGTCCCAACAGGGGGGCTCAGTACTTC.

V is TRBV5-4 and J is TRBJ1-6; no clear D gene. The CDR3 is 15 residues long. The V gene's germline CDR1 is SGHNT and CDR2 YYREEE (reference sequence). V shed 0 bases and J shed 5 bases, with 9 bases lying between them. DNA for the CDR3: TGTGCCAGCAGCTTGGGTCTGGTCGATAATTCACCCCTCCACTTT. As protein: CASSLGLVDNSPLHF.

This CDR3 reads CASSLTGGSIIGLDTQYF. The CDR3 DNA is TGCGCCAGCAGCCTCACAGGGGGCTCCATCATTGGCCTCGATACGCAGTATTTT. The rearrangement links TRBV4-3 to TRBJ2-3; 9 nucleotides line up with TRBD1. Germline loops: CDR1 LGHNA, CDR2 YSLEER. V trimming: 4 bases; J trimming: 6 bases; junction bases outside the gene matches: 17. The CDR3 sequence is 18 residues long.

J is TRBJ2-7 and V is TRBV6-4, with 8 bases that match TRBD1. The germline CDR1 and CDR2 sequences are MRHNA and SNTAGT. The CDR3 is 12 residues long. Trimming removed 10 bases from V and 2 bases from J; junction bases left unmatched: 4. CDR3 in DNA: TGTGCCATTCCCAGGGGGCCCTACGAGCAGTACTTC. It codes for CAIPRGPYEQYF.

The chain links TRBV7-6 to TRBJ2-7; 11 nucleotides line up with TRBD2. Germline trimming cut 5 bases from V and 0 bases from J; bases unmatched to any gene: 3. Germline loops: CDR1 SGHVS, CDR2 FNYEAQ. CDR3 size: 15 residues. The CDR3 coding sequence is TGTGCCAGCAGCCCAGGGACTAGCGGCTCCTACGAGCAGTACTTC. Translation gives CASSPGTSGSYEQYF.

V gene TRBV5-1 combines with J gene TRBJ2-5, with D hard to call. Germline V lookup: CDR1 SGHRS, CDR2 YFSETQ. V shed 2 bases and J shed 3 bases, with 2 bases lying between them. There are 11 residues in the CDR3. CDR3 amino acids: CASSFEETQYF. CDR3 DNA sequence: TGCGCCAGCAGCTTTGAAGAGACCCAGTACTTC.

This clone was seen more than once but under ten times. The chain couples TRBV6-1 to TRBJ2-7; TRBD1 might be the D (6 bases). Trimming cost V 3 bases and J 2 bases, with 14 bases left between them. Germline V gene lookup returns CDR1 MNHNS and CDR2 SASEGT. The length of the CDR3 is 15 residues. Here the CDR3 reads CASSDPTGPPYEQYF. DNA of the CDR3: TGTGCCAGCAGTGATCCCACAGGGCCCCCCTACGAGCAGTACTTC.

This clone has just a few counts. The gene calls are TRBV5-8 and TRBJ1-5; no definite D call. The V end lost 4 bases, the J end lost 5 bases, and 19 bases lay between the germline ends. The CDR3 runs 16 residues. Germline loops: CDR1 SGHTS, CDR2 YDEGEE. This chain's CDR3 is CASSPFRVPIDQPQHF. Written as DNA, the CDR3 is TGTGCCAGCAGCCCCTTTCGGGTACCCATTGATCAGCCCCAGCATTTT.

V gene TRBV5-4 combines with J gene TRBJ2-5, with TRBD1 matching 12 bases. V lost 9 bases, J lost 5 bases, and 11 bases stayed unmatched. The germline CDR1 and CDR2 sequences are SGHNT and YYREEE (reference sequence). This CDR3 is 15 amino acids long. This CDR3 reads CATTRGTGGRETQYF. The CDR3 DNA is TGTGCCACCACCAGAGGGACAGGGGGCCGGGAGACCCAGTACTTC.

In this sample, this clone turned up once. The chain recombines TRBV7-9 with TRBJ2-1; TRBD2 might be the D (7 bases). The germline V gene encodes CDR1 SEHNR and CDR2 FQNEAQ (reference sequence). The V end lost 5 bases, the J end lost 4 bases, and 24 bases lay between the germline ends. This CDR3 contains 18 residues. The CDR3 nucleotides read TGTGCCAGCAGCCCAATGGGGGGGGCGGAGCGAAAGTACAATGAGCAGTTCTTC. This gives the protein CASSPMGGAERKYNEQFF.

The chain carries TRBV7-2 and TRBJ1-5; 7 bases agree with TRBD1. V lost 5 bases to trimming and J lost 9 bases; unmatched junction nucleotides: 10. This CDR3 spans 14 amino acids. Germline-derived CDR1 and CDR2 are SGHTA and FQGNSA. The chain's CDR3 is CASSQGTPGGPQHF. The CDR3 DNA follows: TGTGCCAGCAGCCAGGGGACTCCAGGGGGGCCCCAGCATTTT.

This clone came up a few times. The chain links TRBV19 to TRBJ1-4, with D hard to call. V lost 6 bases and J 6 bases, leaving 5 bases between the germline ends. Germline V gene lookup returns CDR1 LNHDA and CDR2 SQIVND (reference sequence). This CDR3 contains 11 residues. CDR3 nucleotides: TGTGCCAGTAGAGGTTATGAAAAACTGTTTTTT. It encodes CASRGYEKLFF.

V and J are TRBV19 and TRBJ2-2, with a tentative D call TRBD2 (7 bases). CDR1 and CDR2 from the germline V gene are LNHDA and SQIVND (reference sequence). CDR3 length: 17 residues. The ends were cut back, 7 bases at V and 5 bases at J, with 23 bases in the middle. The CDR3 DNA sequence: TGTGCCAGTACCCCTGGCAGGGTCGGGGGGCGGACCGGGGAGCTGTTTTTT. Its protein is CASTPGRVGGRTGELFF.

Written as DNA, the CDR3 is TGCGCCAGCAGCCAGCTAGCGGGGGGCCTCTACAATGAGCAGTTCTTC. Its translation is CASSQLAGGLYNEQFF. V and J are TRBV5-1 and TRBJ2-1; 11 bases map to TRBD2. V lost 4 bases to trimming and J lost 3 bases; unmatched junction nucleotides: 6. Germline lookup yields CDR1 SGHRS and CDR2 YFSETQ. The CDR3 is 16 residues long. The complete variable domain, with remaining parts taken from reference TRBV5-1 and TRBJ2-1, reads KAGVTQTPRYLIKTRGQQVTLSCSPISGHRSVSWYQQTPGQGLQFLFEYFSETQRNKGNFPGRFSGRQFSNSRSEMNVSTLELGDSALYLCASSQLAGGLYNEQFFGPGTRLTVL.

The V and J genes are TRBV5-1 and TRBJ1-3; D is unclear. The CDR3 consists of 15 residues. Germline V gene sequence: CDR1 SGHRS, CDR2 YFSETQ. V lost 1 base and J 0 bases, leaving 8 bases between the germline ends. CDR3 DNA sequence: TGCGCCAGCAGCTTGTACGGCTCCTCTGGAAACACCATATATTTT. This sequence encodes CASSLYGSSGNTIYF.

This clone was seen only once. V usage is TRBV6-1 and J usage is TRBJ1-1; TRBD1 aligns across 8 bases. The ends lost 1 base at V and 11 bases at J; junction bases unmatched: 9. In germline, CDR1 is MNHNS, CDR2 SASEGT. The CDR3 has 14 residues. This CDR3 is CASSEGPGTGGAFF. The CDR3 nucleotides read TGTGCCAGCAGTGAAGGCCCGGGCACAGGGGGTGCTTTCTTT.

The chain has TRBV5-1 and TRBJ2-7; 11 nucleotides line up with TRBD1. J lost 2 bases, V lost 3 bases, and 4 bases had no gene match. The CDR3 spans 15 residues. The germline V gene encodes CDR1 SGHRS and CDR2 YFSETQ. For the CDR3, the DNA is TGCGCCAGCAGCTCAGGGACAGGGGGAACCTACGAGCAGTACTTC. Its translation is CASSSGTGGTYEQYF.

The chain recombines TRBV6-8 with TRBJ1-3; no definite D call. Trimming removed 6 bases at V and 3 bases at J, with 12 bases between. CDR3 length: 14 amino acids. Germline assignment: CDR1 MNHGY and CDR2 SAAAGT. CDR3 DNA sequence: TGTGCCAGCAGACAACCGGGATTTGGAAACACCATATATTTT. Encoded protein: CASRQPGFGNTIYF.

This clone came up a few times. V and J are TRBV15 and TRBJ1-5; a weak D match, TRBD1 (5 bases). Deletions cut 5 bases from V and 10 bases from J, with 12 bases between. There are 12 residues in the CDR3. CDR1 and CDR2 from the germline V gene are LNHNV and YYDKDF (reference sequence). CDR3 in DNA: TGTGCCACCAGCGGGGGGAATGGTCCCCAGCATTTT. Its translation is CATSGGNGPQHF. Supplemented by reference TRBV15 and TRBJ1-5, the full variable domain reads DAMVIQNPRYQVTQFGKPVTLSCSQTLNHNVMYWYQQKSSQAPKLLFHYYDKDFNNEADTPDNFQSRRPNTSFCFLDIRSPGLGDTAMYLCATSGGNGPQHFGDGTRLSIL.

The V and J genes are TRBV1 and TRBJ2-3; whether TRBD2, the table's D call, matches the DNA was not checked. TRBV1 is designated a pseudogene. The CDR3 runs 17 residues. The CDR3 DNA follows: TGCACCAGCAGCCCAGAGACTAGCGGGGGGCGCACAGATACGCAGTATTTT. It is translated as CTSSPETSGGRTDTQYF.

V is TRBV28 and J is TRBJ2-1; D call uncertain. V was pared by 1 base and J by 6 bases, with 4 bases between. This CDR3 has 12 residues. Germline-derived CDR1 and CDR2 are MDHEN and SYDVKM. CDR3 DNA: TGTGCCAGCAGTTTATTATTCAATGAGCAGTTCTTC. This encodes CASSLLFNEQFF.

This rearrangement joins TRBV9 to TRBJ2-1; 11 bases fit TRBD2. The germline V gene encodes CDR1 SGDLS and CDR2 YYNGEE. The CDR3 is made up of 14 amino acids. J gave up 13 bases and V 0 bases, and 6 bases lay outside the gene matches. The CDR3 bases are TGTGCCAGCAGCGTAGTGGCGACTAGCGGGGATCAGTTCTTC. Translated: CASSVVATSGDQFF.

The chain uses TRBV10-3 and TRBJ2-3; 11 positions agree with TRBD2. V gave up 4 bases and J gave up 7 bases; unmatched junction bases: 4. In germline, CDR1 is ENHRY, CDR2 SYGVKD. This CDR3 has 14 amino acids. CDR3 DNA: TGTGCCATCAGTGCCGGGACTAGCGGTTATACGCAGTATTTT. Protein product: CAISAGTSGYTQYF.

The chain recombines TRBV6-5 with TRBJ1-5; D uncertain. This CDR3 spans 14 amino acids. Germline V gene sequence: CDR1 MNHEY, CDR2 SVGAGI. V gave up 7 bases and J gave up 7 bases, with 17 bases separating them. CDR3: CASNKGGIGQPQHF. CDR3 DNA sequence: TGTGCCAGCAATAAAGGAGGTATTGGGCAGCCCCAGCATTTT.

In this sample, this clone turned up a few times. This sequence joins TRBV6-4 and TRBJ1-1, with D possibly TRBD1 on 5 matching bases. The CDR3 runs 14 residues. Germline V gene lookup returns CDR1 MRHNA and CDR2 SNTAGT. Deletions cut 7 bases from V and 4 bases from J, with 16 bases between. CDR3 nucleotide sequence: TGTGCCAGCATCCAAGGGACCGGCGGCACTGAAGCTTTCTTT. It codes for CASIQGTGGTEAFF.

The CDR3 spells CASSYLAGGQETQYF. The CDR3 DNA follows: TGTGCCAGCAGTTATCTAGCGGGGGGACAAGAGACCCAGTACTTC. V is TRBV25-1 and J is TRBJ2-5; 11 positions match TRBD2. The CDR3 has 15 residues. With V trimmed by 5 bases and J by 2 bases, 4 bases remained unmatched. Germline V gives CDR1 MGHDK, CDR2 SYGVNS. The complete variable domain, with remaining parts taken from reference TRBV25-1 and TRBJ2-5, reads EADIYQTPRYLVIGTGKKITLECSQTMGHDKMYWYQQDPGMELHLIHYSYGVNSTEKGDLSSESTVSRIRTEHFPLTLESARPSHTSQYLCASSYLAGGQETQYFGPGTRLLVL.